The text below deals with one T cell receptor beta chain. As yet, its antigen is unknown. The data belong to a study of blood T cells in healthy people across ages. Overall study context: Template switching recovered approximately one barcoded beta molecule for every two T cells.

Per germline, CDR1 DFQATT and CDR2 SNEGSKA (reference sequence). Trimming cost V 4 bases and J 4 bases, with 10 bases left between them. CDR3 length: 12 residues. Primers used in a second PCR of roughly 7 to 11 cycles were a sample-barcoded 5' primer and a J-beta primer mix. All samples yielded 3 million or more CDR3-containing paired-end reads. Using its own MiXCR run on the 5' RACE reads, TCRdb lists one record per CDR3 protein. The data show some 710,000 distinct CDR3 sequences, 22% seen once. Overall study findings and caveats: Significant beta diversity loss was already apparent by age approximately 42, declining roughly linearly.

No fewer than 6 million PBMCs went into each sample. The chain has TRBV20-1 and TRBJ2-5; D not certain. The specimen sequenced was blood. The receptor was derived from a man between 65 and 79 years old in good health. CDR3 sequence: CSATRPGETQYF. As DNA, the CDR3 is TGCAGTGCTACCAGGCCAGGAGAGACCCAGTACTTC.